This passage covers 28 T cell receptor beta chains from one sample sequenced in a study of T-cell reconstitution after alpha-beta-depleted transplantation in children. Unique molecular identifiers were used to barcode this TCRbeta library. TCRdb fed the PCR reads into MiXCR, producing one record per CDR3 protein. The sample records about 16,000 distinct CDR3 sequences, about 7.6% being singletons. This specimen consisted of PBMCs, mostly from graft donor cells, obtained 60 days after TCRalphabeta/CD19-depleted stem cell transplant. The receptors come from a boy in the first two years of life who had a stem cell transplant for Wiskott-Aldrich syndrome, so the T cells may come from the graft donor.

This clonotype was counted many times. The chain employs TRBV4-3 and TRBJ2-1, with a possible D match to TRBD2 (6 bases). This CDR3 contains 15 residues. Trimming took 5 bases from V and 7 from J, leaving 18 bases between them. Per germline, CDR1 LGHNA and CDR2 YSLEER. The CDR3 protein is CASSSYLFAGNEQFF. Here the CDR3 DNA reads TGCGCCAGCAGCTCCTATCTCTTCGCGGGGAATGAGCAGTTCTTC.

This clonotype was counted many times. V and J are TRBV4-1 and TRBJ2-5; no reliable D call. The CDR3 runs to 13 residues. Trimming left V 4 bases short and J 5 bases short, with 11 bases between. From germline, CDR1 is MGHRA and CDR2 YSYEKL. The CDR3 region is CASSLGRPETQYF. The CDR3 DNA reads TGCGCCAGCAGCCTTGGTCGACCGGAGACCCAGTACTTC.

In its sample, this clonotype was seen many times. The J gene is TRBJ1-1, the V gene TRBV29-1; weak D call: TRBD1 (5 bases). Per germline, CDR1 SQVTM and CDR2 ANQGSEA. V was clipped by 5 bases and J by 4 bases, with 8 bases between them. This CDR3 spans 11 amino acids. The CDR3 loop reads CSVIGGTEAFF. As DNA, the CDR3 is TGCAGCGTTATTGGGGGCACTGAAGCTTTCTTT.

In this sample, this clonotype turned up a few times. The V and J genes are TRBV10-3 and TRBJ2-2; TRBD1 aligns across 10 bases. Germline trimming cut 10 bases from V and 6 bases from J; bases unmatched to any gene: 8. The CDR3 contains 14 residues. Germline V CDR1 and CDR2: ENHRY, SYGVKD. This chain's CDR3 is CATHLGQGPGELFF. CDR3 in DNA: TGTGCCACCCACCTGGGACAGGGGCCCGGGGAGCTGTTTTTT.

The rearrangement uses TRBV5-1 and TRBJ2-5; either TRBD1 or TRBD2 may fit D (5 bases each). The CDR3 has 14 amino acids. Per the germline V gene, CDR1 is SGHRS and CDR2 is YFSETQ. Trimming left V 4 bases short and J 4 bases short, with 14 bases between. The DNA of the CDR3 is TGCGCCAGCAGCAGAGGGGTTTTGGGAGAGACCCAGTACTTC. The encoded protein is CASSRGVLGETQYF.

This clonotype was observed at least ten times. The chain recombines TRBV7-3 with TRBJ2-3, with D tentatively TRBD2 (5 bases). Germline V CDR1 and CDR2: SGHTA, FQGTGA. Trimming pared 5 bases from V and 0 bases from J, leaving 15 bases between. This CDR3 contains 16 residues. CDR3 bases: TGTGCCAGCAGCGCCGAGTGGGAGCCTAGCACAGATACGCAGTATTTT. This codes for CASSAEWEPSTDTQYF.

Regarding this clonotype: A much bigger clone sits one base away, suggesting this may be a read error. The chain is built from TRBV5-6 and TRBJ2-7, with TRBD2 matching over 9 bases. The germline CDR1 and CDR2 sequences are SGHDT and YYEEEE. V lost 3 bases, J lost 3 bases, and 10 bases stayed unmatched. The CDR3 sequence is 16 residues long. The CDR3 sequence: CASSYSSGISVYEQYF. In DNA form, the CDR3 reads TGTGCCAGCAGCTACTCTAGCGGGATCTCTGTCTACGAGCAGTACTTC.

By its share, this clonotype is medium-sized (0.01 to 0.1%). The chain combines TRBV7-9 with TRBJ1-5; D gene uncertain. Germline CDR1 SEHNR, CDR2 FQNEAQ (reference sequence). V dropped 6 bases and J dropped 2 bases, with 11 bases sitting between them. The length of the CDR3 is 14 residues. In nucleotides, the CDR3 is TGTGCCAGCAGTCCAGGCACAGGCAATCAGCCCCAGCATTTT. Encoded protein: CASSPGTGNQPQHF.

This clonotype was picked up many times. The chain combines TRBV7-9 with TRBJ2-1; possibly TRBD1 or TRBD2 for D (7 bases each). The germline V gene encodes CDR1 SEHNR and CDR2 FQNEAQ (reference sequence). Trimming took 5 bases from V and 3 from J, leaving 14 bases between them. CDR3 length: 15 residues. The CDR3 reads CASSSGTEIYNEQFF. In DNA, the CDR3 is TGTGCCAGCAGCAGCGGGACAGAAATCTACAATGAGCAGTTCTTC.

The chain has TRBV5-1 and TRBJ2-1; no reliable D call. CDR3 length equals 16 residues. Per germline, CDR1 SGHRS and CDR2 YFSETQ. The germline V and J ends were trimmed by 0 bases and 0 bases, with 10 bases remaining between them. The CDR3 bases are TGCGCCAGCAGCTTGGAGTTAAGTAGCTCCTACAATGAGCAGTTCTTC. Translating gives CASSLELSSSYNEQFF.

This clonotype was recorded a few times. The chain combines TRBV6-1 with TRBJ1-5, with D unclear. The CDR3 has 15 residues. CDR1 MNHNS and CDR2 SASEGT come from the germline V gene. Trimming left V 1 base short and J 4 bases short, with 11 bases between. CDR3 DNA: TGTGCCAGCAGTGAAGGTGTCGGTGGAAATCAGCCCCAGCATTTT. It codes for CASSEGVGGNQPQHF.

Ten or more counts support this clonotype. The chain uses TRBV29-1 and TRBJ1-2; 9 bases map to TRBD1. The CDR3 loop spans 17 amino acids. V shed 6 bases, J shed 4 bases, and the junction held 18 bases outside the gene matches. Per the germline V gene, CDR1 is SQVTM and CDR2 is ANQGSEA. CDR3 DNA: TGCAGCGTGTACAGGGGGCCTCCCGAGTCCCTAGGCTATGGCTACACCTTC. Translating it yields CSVYRGPPESLGYGYTF.

In its sample, this clonotype was seen many times. V is TRBV7-9 and J is TRBJ1-2, with 7 bases that match TRBD1. V was pared by 1 base and J by 7 bases, with 6 bases of the junction left unmatched. CDR3 length equals 14 residues. Germline-derived CDR1 and CDR2 are SEHNR and FQNEAQ (reference sequence). CDR3 in DNA: TGTGCCAGCAGCTTAGATGGGACAGATCTTGGCTACACCTTC. It is translated as CASSLDGTDLGYTF.

The V gene is TRBV2, the J gene TRBJ2-5; the match to TRBD2 covers 8 bases. The germline V gene has CDR1 SNHLY and CDR2 FYNNEI. V dropped 5 bases and J dropped 3; count of bases not matched to a gene: 5. This CDR3 contains 14 residues. In DNA form, the CDR3 reads TGTGCCAGCAGTAGGATTAGCGGGAAAGAGACCCAGTACTTC. It yields the protein CASSRISGKETQYF.

This clonotype was found many times. Here the CDR3 reads CASSLRGQDYANTGELFF. For the CDR3, the DNA is TGTGCCAGCAGCTTAAGGGGACAGGACTACGCGAACACCGGGGAGCTGTTTTTT. This chain uses TRBV7-2 with TRBJ2-2; 8 bases line up with TRBD1. The CDR3 runs 18 residues. J was trimmed by 0 bases and V by 2 bases; bases with no gene match: 8. Germline V gene lookup returns CDR1 SGHTA and CDR2 FQGNSA.

This clonotype was detected many times. The gene calls are TRBV4-2 and TRBJ1-3; D is uncertain. Germline V gene data show CDR1 as LGHNA and CDR2 as YNFKEQ. The CDR3 is 16 amino acids. Trimming removed 6 bases from V and 4 bases from J, with 19 bases in between. The CDR3 reads CASRLTGFSAGNTIYF. CDR3 DNA: TGTGCCAGCAGGCTAACGGGCTTCAGCGCCGGAAACACCATATATTTT.

This clonotype was recorded at least ten times. The CDR3 nucleotides read TGTGCCAGCAGTTATAGCGGGAGCTCCTACAATGAGCAGTTCTTC. Protein sequence: CASSYSGSSYNEQFF. This chain connects TRBV6-5 to TRBJ2-1; TRBD2 agrees at 9 bases. Germline CDR1 reads MNHEY; CDR2 reads SVGAGI. The J segment lost 0 bases and the V segment lost 3 bases, leaving 0 bases of the junction unmatched. This CDR3 has 15 amino acids.

This clonotype was detected ten times or more. J is TRBJ1-2 and V is TRBV18, with D possibly being TRBD1 (6 bases). The CDR3 spans 14 residues. Between the trimmed V and J ends, which lost 0 bases and 5 bases, there was a span of 10 bases. The germline V gene has CDR1 KGHSH and CDR2 LQKENI. The CDR3 spells CASSPPGRGYGYTF. For the CDR3, the DNA is TGTGCCAGCTCACCACCCGGCAGGGGTTATGGCTACACCTTC.

At least ten counts were recorded for this clonotype. This chain uses TRBV13 with TRBJ1-2; D might be TRBD1 (5 bases). V gave up 6 bases and J gave up 4 bases, with 15 bases separating them. Germline V gene data show CDR1 as PRHDT and CDR2 as FYEKMQ (reference sequence). This CDR3 region has 14 residues. DNA of the CDR3: TGTGCCAGCAGAAGACATGGGACTGGCTATGGCTACACCTTC. This sequence encodes CASRRHGTGYGYTF. Full variable domain (remainder filled in from reference TRBV13 and TRBJ1-2): AAGVIQSPRHLIKEKRETATLKCYPIPRHDTVYWYQQGPGQDPQFLISFYEKMQSDKGSIPDRFSAQQFSDYHSELNMSSLELGDSALYFCASRRHGTGYGYTFGSGTRLTVV.

In this sample, this clonotype turned up many times. This rearrangement joins TRBV12-3 or TRBV12-4 to TRBJ2-1; D may be TRBD2 (6 bases). The V end was cut by 5 bases, the J end by 0 bases, with 11 bases between. The CDR3 has 15 residues. The CDR3 reads CASSARETSYNEQFF. The CDR3 DNA sequence: TGTGCCAGCAGTGCCCGGGAGACCTCCTACAATGAGCAGTTCTTC.

This clonotype was detected only a few times. The chain joins TRBV5-1 to TRBJ2-7; D is undetermined. Trimming removed 1 base from V and 6 bases from J, with 8 bases in between. Looked up from germline, CDR1 is SGHRS and CDR2 is YFSETQ. This CDR3 has 12 amino acids. DNA of the CDR3: TGCGCCAGCAGCTTGCCGGACGGCGAGCAGTACTTC. This translates into CASSLPDGEQYF.

This chain connects TRBV24-1 to TRBJ2-7; D is undetermined. Trimming cost V 3 bases and J 3 bases, with 14 bases left between them. Germline CDR1 is KGHDR and CDR2 is SFDVKD. The CDR3 spans 15 residues. CDR3 DNA: TGTGCCACCAGTGATCAGACGGACCACTGCTACGAGCAGTACTTC. As protein: CATSDQTDHCYEQYF.

A few counts support this clonotype. The chain carries TRBV4-1 and TRBJ2-6, with D possibly matching TRBD1 (5 bases). CDR3 size: 19 residues. V was clipped by 0 bases and J by 0 bases, with 15 bases between them. CDR1 and CDR2 (germline): MGHRA, YSYEKL. The CDR3 nucleotides read TGCGCCAGCAGCCAAGACCTTGGGGCGGTCTTCTCTGGGGCCAACGTCCTGACTTTC. Protein: CASSQDLGAVFSGANVLTF.

This clonotype appeared many times. The chain joins TRBV7-2 to TRBJ1-2, with 10 nucleotides matching TRBD1. From germline, CDR1 is SGHTA and CDR2 FQGNSA. The CDR3 runs 14 residues. Trimming cost V 6 bases and J 8 bases; bases outside gene matches: 9. As DNA, the CDR3 is TGTGCCAGCAGTCCCGACAGGGGGCGTGGAGGCTACACCTTC. This sequence encodes CASSPDRGRGGYTF.

This clonotype has at least ten counts. The chain couples TRBV5-1 to TRBJ1-1; the D gene is possibly TRBD1 (6 bases). The germline V gene has CDR1 SGHRS and CDR2 YFSETQ. V lost 0 bases, J lost 1 base, and 7 bases lay in between. This CDR3 is 14 amino acids long. CDR3 DNA: TGCGCCAGCAGCTTGGGGACAGCGAACACTGAAGCTTTCTTT. Its protein product is CASSLGTANTEAFF.

This clonotype has a count of ten or more. The chain employs TRBV20-1 and TRBJ1-5; 9 bases match TRBD1. Germline V CDR1 and CDR2: DFQATT, SNEGSKA (reference sequence). Trimming at V came to 6 bases and at J to 6 bases, leaving 6 bases not matched to a gene. This CDR3 spans 13 amino acids. DNA for the CDR3: TGCAGTGCAGTGACAGGGGGGATTCAGCCCCAGCATTTT. It specifies CSAVTGGIQPQHF.

This clonotype came up many times. This chain links TRBV5-6 with TRBJ2-5; no clear D gene. The CDR3 loop spans 13 amino acids. Trimming pared 1 base from V and 2 bases from J, leaving 6 bases between. The germline V gene encodes CDR1 SGHDT and CDR2 YYEEEE. For the CDR3, the DNA is TGTGCCAGCAGCTTGCGAAGACAAGAGACCCAGTACTTC. As protein: CASSLRRQETQYF.

This clonotype occurred many times. The chain recombines TRBV28 with TRBJ2-1, with D perhaps matching TRBD2 (6 bases). The CDR3 is made up of 15 amino acids. CDR1 is MDHEN, CDR2 SYDVKM, per germline. Trimming shortened V by 5 bases and J by 1 base, and 12 bases separated the two germline ends. This CDR3 reads CASSRDGRSYNEQFF. For the CDR3, the DNA is TGTGCCAGCAGTCGGGACGGGAGATCCTACAATGAGCAGTTCTTC. Variable domain in full (rest from reference TRBV28 and TRBJ2-1): DVKVTQSSRYLVKRTGEKVFLECVQDMDHENMFWYRQDPGLGLRLIYFSYDVKMKEKGDIPEGYSVSREKKERFSLILESASTNQTSMYLCASSRDGRSYNEQFFGPGTRLTVL.